The 5 T cell receptor beta chains presented below share a single source sample, sequenced in a study of early T cells in non-severe SARS-CoV-2 infection. TCRdb itself ran the 5' RACE reads through MiXCR, one entry per CDR3 protein. The sample consists of tens of thousands of distinct CDR3 sequences, 10% to 12% of them appearing once. This material consisted of whole blood, taken at baseline. The receptors come from an adult who was a healthcare worker with PCR-confirmed SARS-CoV-2 infection or an uninfected control (not recorded which).

This clonotype was observed many times. This chain joins TRBV11-2 and TRBJ2-6; a possible D gene is TRBD1 (5 bases). Per germline, CDR1 SGHAT and CDR2 FQNNGV. Deletions cut 7 bases from V and 0 bases from J, with 13 bases between. There are 16 residues in the CDR3. For the CDR3, the DNA is TGTGCCAGCATCATAAAACAGGCCTCTGGGGCCAACGTCCTGACTTTC. As protein: CASIIKQASGANVLTF.

There are many counts of this clonotype. This sequence joins TRBV6-6 and TRBJ2-1; D is ambiguous. Germline V gene sequence: CDR1 MNHNY, CDR2 SVGAGI (reference sequence). The CDR3 extends over 16 amino acids. V lost 8 bases and J 0 bases, leaving 17 bases between the germline ends. CDR3 nucleotide sequence: TGTGCCAGCGTCCAACACCTGTCTAGCTCCTACAATGAGCAGTTCTTC. It encodes CASVQHLSSSYNEQFF.

This clonotype was counted many times. The chain has TRBV11-2 and TRBJ1-1, with D hard to call. CDR1 and CDR2 from the germline V gene are SGHAT and FQNNGV. This CDR3 region has 13 residues. Trimming left V 1 base short and J 5 bases short, with 8 bases between. In DNA form, the CDR3 reads TGTGCCAGCAGCTTAGTCGAGGGAACTGAAGCTTTCTTT. Translated, it gives CASSLVEGTEAFF.

This clonotype was seen at least ten times. The chain joins TRBV11-2 to TRBJ1-1; TRBD1 might be the D (5 bases). Germline CDR1 is SGHAT and CDR2 is FQNNGV. V was pared by 5 bases and J by 4 bases, with 17 bases between. This CDR3 spans 15 amino acids. Here the CDR3 reads CASSPVVGGGTEAFF. The CDR3 DNA reads TGTGCCAGCAGCCCGGTGGTCGGGGGAGGCACTGAAGCTTTCTTT.

Ten or more counts support this clonotype. The chain joins TRBV7-7 to TRBJ2-5, with D perhaps TRBD2 (6 bases). The CDR3 runs 14 residues. The germline gives CDR1 SSHAT, CDR2 FNYEAQ (reference sequence). V lost 4 bases and J lost 4, with 13 bases in between. CDR3 residues: CASSSSSALETQYF. CDR3 coding DNA: TGTGCCAGCAGCTCTTCTAGCGCTCTAGAGACCCAGTACTTC. The complete variable domain, with remaining parts taken from reference TRBV7-7 and TRBJ2-5, reads GAGVSQSPRYKVTKRGQDVTLRCDPISSHATLYWYQQALGQGPEFLTYFNYEAQPDKSGLPSDRFSAERPEGSISTLTIQRTEQRDSAMYRCASSSSSALETQYFGPGTRLLVL.